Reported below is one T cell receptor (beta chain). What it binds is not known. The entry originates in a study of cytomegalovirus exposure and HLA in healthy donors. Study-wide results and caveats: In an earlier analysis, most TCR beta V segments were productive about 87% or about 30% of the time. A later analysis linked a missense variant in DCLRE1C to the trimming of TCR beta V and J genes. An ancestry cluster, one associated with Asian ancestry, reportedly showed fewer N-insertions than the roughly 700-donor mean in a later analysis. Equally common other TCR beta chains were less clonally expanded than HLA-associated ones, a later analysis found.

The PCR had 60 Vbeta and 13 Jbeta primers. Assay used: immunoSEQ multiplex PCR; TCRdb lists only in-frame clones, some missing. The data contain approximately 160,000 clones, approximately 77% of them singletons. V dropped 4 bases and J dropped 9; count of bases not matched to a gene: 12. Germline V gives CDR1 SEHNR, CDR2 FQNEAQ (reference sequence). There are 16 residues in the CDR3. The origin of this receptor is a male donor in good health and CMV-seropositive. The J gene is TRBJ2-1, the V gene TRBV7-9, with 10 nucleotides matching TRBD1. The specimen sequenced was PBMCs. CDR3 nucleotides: TGTGCCAGCAGCTCACGGGACAGGGGTTCGTATGCTGAGCAGTTCTTC. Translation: CASSSRDRGSYAEQFF.